The rows below give T cell receptor beta chains drawn from one sample of a study of blood T cell repertoires in COVID-19. Here immunoSEQ multiplex PCR was the method, and the copy in TCRdb shows in-frame clones only, minus some. This sample yields 150,000 to 160,000 clones, of which roughly 83% are seen a single time; about 29% belongs to the top ten. Specimen: peripheral blood. These receptors came from a woman in her sixties or seventies with acute or convalescent COVID-19. CDR3s include the opening cysteine and the closing phenylalanine or tryptophan. D genes are given only for firm matches. The size of a clone is reported for some rows only, either as once, few or many, or as a class for expanded clones.

abundance	v_gene	j_gene	d_gene	CDR3nt	CDR3aa
NA	TRBV3-1/TRBV3-2	TRBJ2-5	TRBD1	TGTGCCAGCAGATCCCCAGGACCAGGGGGAGAGACCCAGTACTTC	CASRSPGPGGETQYF
NA	TRBV5-4	TRBJ1-2	NA	TGTGCCAGCAGCCTCGGCGGGGGGAACTATGGCTACACCTTC	CASSLGGGNYGYTF
NA	TRBV18	TRBJ1-1	TRBD1	TGTGCCAGCTCAACTGGACCGACAGGGGGCGGCACTGAAGCTTTCTTT	CASSTGPTGGGTEAFF
NA	TRBV6-6	TRBJ1-1	NA	TGTGCCAGCACGGAGAGGGCACCATTGACTGAAGCTTTCTTT	CASTERAPLTEAFF
few	TRBV27	TRBJ2-2	NA	TGTGCCAGCAGTTTATCGCGGAGGTTACCCGGGGAGCTGTTTTTT	CASSLSRRLPGELFF
NA	TRBV19	TRBJ1-1	NA	TGTGCCAGTAGTATTCTCGGGACAAGAAACACTGAAGCTTTCTTT	CASSILGTRNTEAFF
NA	TRBV5-6	TRBJ1-1	NA	TGTGCCAGCGGGCGGAACACTGAAGCTTTCTTT	CASGRNTEAFF
once	TRBV11-3	TRBJ2-1	TRBD1	TGTGCCAGCAGCCCGCCCGGGACAGGGGTTTTCGGTGAGCAGTTCTTC	CASSPPGTGVFGEQFF
NA	TRBV6-5	TRBJ1-2	NA	TGTGCCAGCAGTTACGGAAGAGCGGGAGGCTACACCTTC	CASSYGRAGGYTF
NA	TRBV5-1	TRBJ1-4	NA	TGCGCCAACCTGCGCGTAAAACTGTTTTTT	CANLRVKLFF
NA	TRBV9	TRBJ2-3	NA	TGTGCCAGCAGCGGGGCGGGGCGAACAGATACGCAGTATTTT	CASSGAGRTDTQYF
NA	TRBV12-3/TRBV12-4	TRBJ2-3	NA	TGTGCCAGCAGGCCGGGTCTGCCAGATACGCAGTATTTT	CASRPGLPDTQYF
few	TRBV6-4	TRBJ2-7	NA	TGTGCCAGCAGCCCCCTTGGGGGGTCCCTTGTCTACGAGCAGTACTTC	CASSPLGGSLVYEQYF
NA	TRBV14	TRBJ2-7	NA	TGTGCCAGCAGCCAAGGGGGGGGGCGCGAGCAGTACTTC	CASSQGGGREQYF
NA	TRBV10-1	TRBJ1-1	TRBD1	TGCGCCAGCAGTGAGTCGGGGACAGGGGACACTGAAGCTTTCTTT	CASSESGTGDTEAFF
NA	TRBV3-1/TRBV3-2	TRBJ2-1	TRBD2	TGTGCCAGCAGCCAAGATTGGGCGGGGGGCGAGCAGTTCTTC	CASSQDWAGGEQFF
NA	TRBV5-1	TRBJ2-1	NA	TGCGCCAGCAGCTTGGGTCTGAGCAATGAGCAGTTCTTC	CASSLGLSNEQFF
few	TRBV11-3	TRBJ2-5	NA	TGTGCCAGCAGCCCGAGGGGGATAAACGGGCAAGAGACCCAGTACTTC	CASSPRGINGQETQYF
NA	TRBV11-2	TRBJ2-3	TRBD2	TGTGCCAGCAGCTTAGATCCAGCGGGGGGCACAGATACGCAGTATTTT	CASSLDPAGGTDTQYF
NA	TRBV11-2	TRBJ2-2	NA	TGTGCCAGCAGCTTAGGCCCCGGGAACACCGGGGAGCTGTTTTTT	CASSLGPGNTGELFF
NA	TRBV27	TRBJ2-1	NA	TGTGCCAGCAGTTTAAATGGCTGGGCATCCTACAATGAGCAGTTCTTC	CASSLNGWASYNEQFF
NA	TRBV5-6	TRBJ1-2	TRBD1	TGTGCCAGCGGACAGGGGGGAGGCTACACCTTC	CASGQGGGYTF
NA	TRBV10-3	TRBJ1-1	NA	TGTGCCATCAGTCAATCCGGGACAAACACTGAAGCTTTCTTT	CAISQSGTNTEAFF
few	TRBV5-1	TRBJ2-7	TRBD2	TGCGCCAGCTTCAAGGAGCGGGGGGCCTACGAGCAGTACTTC	CASFKERGAYEQYF
NA	TRBV19	TRBJ2-3	TRBD1	TGTGCCAGTAGTATAAGACAGGGGGCAGATACGCAGTATTTT	CASSIRQGADTQYF
NA	TRBV5-8	TRBJ1-1	NA	TGTGCCAGCAGCTCGGACAGATACACTGAAGCTTTCTTT	CASSSDRYTEAFF
NA	TRBV4-2	TRBJ1-1	NA	TGTGCCAGCAGCCAAGATCCGGGAACGAACACTGAAGCTTTCTTT	CASSQDPGTNTEAFF
once	TRBV5-6	TRBJ2-5	TRBD2	TGTGCCAGCAGCTTTAGCGGGGGCCGGCCATCAGAGACCCAGTACTTC	CASSFSGGRPSETQYF
NA	TRBV2	TRBJ1-1	NA	TGTGCCAGCAGTGAGGGTTTGCGGGGGAACACTGAAGCTTTCTTT	CASSEGLRGNTEAFF